This T cell receptor beta chain was observed in a study of T cell responses to AZD1222 COVID-19 vaccine. Study observations and caveats: Spike-specific TCR breadth and depth grew following two AZD1222 doses. As reported, nearly half of all spike-specific TCRs target variant regions that are unmutated. Vaccine-associated CD4 TCRs spanned spike, dominant at 160-218 and 743-854. Repertoire sampling occurred only after the peak T cell response.

CDR3 size: 13 residues. V gave up 8 bases and J gave up 5 bases, with 15 bases separating them. CDR1 is KGHSH, CDR2 LQKENI, per germline. About this clone: No antigen is known for it.

Profiling relied on immunoSEQ multiplex PCR, and the TCRdb table lists in-frame clones only, not all of them. The sample carries 200,000 to 250,000 clones, approximately 94% recorded once. The receptor comes from an adult in good health. The genes are TRBV18 and TRBJ2-5, with a possible D match to TRBD1 (6 bases). Source: peripheral blood, taken on day 0 of MenACWY control vaccination. The CDR3 is CASKRSDRETQYF. In DNA, the CDR3 is TGTGCCAGCAAGAGATCCGACAGGGAGACCCAGTACTTC.